The entry below gives a single T cell receptor (beta chain) sequence along with its context. Its antigen is not known. CDR1 and CDR2 from the germline V gene are KGHDR and SFDVKD. The ends were cut back, 3 bases at V and 5 bases at J, with 12 bases in the middle. This CDR3 is built from 15 residues. The data derive from a study of T-cell reconstitution after alpha-beta-depleted transplantation in children. General study points: Reported findings indicate that, about two months after transplant, alpha-beta T cells came from several hundred expanded clones, which were derived from non-depleted graft cells.

Molecular barcoding with unique molecular identifiers was used for the TCRbeta library. TCRdb reanalysed the PCR reads using MiXCR and keeps one entry per CDR3 protein. There are more than 120,000 distinct CDR3 sequences in the sample; around 9% occur only once, and 15% to 20% lies in the top ten. The chain employs TRBV24-1 and TRBJ1-4; D is unclear. The specimen was PBMCs, mostly from graft donor cells, collected 180 days after TCRalphabeta/CD19-depleted stem cell transplant. This receptor was taken from a female patient aged 2-9 years who had a stem cell transplant for congenital amegakaryocytic thrombocytopenia, so the T cells may come from the graft donor. CDR3 nucleotide sequence: TGTGCCACCAGTGATCCCCGGGCCTCGAATGAAAAACTGTTTTTT. This gives the protein CATSDPRASNEKLFF.